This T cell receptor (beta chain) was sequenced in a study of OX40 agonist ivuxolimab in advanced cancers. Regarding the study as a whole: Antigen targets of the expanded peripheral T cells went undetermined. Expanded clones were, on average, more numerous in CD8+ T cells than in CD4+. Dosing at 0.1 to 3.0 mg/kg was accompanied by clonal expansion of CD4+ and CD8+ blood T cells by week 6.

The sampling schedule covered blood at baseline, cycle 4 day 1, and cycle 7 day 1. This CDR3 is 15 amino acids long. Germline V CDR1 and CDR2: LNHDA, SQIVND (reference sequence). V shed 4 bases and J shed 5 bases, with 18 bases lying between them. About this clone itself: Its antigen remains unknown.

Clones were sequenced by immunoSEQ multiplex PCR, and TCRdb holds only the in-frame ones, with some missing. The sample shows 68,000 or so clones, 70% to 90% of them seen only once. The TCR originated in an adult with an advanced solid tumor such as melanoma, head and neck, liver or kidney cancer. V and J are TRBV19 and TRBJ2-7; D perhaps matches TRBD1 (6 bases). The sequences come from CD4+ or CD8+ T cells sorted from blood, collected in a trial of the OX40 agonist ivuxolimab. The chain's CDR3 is CASSNHYRSGDEQYF. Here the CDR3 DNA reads TGTGCCAGTAGTAATCACTACCGTTCAGGGGACGAGCAGTACTTC.